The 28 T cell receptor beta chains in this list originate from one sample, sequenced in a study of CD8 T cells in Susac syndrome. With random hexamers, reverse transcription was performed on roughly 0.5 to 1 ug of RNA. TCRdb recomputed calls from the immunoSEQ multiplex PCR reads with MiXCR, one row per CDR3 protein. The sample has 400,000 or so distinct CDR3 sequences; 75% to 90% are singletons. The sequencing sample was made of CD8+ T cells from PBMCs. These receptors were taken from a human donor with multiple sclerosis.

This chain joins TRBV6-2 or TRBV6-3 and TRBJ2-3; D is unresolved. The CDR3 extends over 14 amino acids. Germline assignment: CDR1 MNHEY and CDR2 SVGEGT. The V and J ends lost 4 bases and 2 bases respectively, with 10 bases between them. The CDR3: CASSFAPLTDTQYF. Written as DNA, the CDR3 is TGTGCCAGCAGTTTTGCGCCCCTCACAGATACGCAGTATTTT.

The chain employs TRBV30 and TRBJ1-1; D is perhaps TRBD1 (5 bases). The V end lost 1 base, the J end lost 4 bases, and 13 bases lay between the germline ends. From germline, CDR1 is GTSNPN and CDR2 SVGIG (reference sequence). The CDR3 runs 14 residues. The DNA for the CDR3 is TGTGCCTGGAGTGCAGGGACTACGGCCACTGAAGCTTTCTTT. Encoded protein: CAWSAGTTATEAFF.

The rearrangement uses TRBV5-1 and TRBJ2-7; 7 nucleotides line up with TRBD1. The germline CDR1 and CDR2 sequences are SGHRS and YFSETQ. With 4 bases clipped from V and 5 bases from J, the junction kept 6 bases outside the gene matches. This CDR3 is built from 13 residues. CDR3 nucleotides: TGCGCCAGCAGCCCTGGACAGGTTCACGAGCAGTACTTC. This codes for CASSPGQVHEQYF.

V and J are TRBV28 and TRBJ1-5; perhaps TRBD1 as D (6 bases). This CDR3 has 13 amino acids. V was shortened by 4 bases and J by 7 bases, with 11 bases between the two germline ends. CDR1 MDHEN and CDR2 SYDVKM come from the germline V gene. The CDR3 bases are TGTGCCAGCAGTTCCACAGGGCTACAGCCCCAGCATTTT. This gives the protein CASSSTGLQPQHF.

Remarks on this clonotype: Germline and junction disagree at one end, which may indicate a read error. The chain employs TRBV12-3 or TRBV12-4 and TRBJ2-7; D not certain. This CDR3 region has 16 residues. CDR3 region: CASSSYQILRLEGLIF. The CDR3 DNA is TGTGCCAGCAGTTCATACCAAATACTCAGGTTAGAAGGTCTTATTTTC.

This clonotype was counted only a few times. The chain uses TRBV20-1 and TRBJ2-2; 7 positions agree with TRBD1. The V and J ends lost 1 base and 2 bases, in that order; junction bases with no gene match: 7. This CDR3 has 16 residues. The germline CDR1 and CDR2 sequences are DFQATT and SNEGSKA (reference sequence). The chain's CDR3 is CSARGQGILNTGELFF. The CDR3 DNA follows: TGCAGTGCTAGAGGACAGGGAATCTTAAACACCGGGGAGCTGTTTTTT.

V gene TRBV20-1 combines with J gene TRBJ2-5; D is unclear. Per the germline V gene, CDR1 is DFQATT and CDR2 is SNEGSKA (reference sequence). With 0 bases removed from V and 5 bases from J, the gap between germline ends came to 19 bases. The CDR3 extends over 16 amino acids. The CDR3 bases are TGCAGTGCTAGAGATCTTGAGGTCCCTTACCCCGAGACCCAGTACTTC. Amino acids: CSARDLEVPYPETQYF.

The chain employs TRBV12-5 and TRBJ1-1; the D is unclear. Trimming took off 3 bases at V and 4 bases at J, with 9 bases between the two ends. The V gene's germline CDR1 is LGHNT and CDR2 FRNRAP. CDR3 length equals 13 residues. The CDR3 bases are TGTGCTAGTGGTTTTGGCGGGAGCACTGAAGCTTTCTTT. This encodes CASGFGGSTEAFF.

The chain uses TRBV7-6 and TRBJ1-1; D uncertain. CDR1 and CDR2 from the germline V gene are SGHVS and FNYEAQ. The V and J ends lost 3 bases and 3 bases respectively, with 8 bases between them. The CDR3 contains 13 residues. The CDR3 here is CASSLSLHTEAFF. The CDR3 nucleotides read TGTGCCAGCAGCTTGTCCCTTCACACTGAAGCTTTCTTT.

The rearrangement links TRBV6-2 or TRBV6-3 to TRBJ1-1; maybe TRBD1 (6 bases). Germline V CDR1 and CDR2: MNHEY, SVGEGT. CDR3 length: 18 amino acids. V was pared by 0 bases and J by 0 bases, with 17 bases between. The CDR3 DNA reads TGTGCCAGCAGTTACTCCCGTACTAGGACAGCGATGAACACTGAAGCTTTCTTT. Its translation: CASSYSRTRTAMNTEAFF.

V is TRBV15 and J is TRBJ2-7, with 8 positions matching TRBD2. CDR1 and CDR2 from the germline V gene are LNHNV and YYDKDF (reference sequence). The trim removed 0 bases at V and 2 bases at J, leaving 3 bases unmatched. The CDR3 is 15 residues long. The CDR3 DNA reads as TGTGCCACCAGCAGAGACGTGGGACTAGCCTACGAGCAGTACTTC. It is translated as CATSRDVGLAYEQYF.

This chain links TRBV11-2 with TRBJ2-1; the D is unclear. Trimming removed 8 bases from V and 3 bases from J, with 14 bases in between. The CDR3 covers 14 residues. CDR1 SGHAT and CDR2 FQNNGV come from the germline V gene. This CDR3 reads CASAPRGNYNEQFF. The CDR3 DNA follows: TGTGCCAGCGCCCCCCGTGGCAACTACAATGAGCAGTTCTTC.

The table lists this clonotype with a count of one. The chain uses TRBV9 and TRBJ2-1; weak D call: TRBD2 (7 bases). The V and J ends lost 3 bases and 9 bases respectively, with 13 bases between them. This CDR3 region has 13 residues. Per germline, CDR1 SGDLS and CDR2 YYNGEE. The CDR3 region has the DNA TGTGCCAGCAGCGAAGAGGGAGGGGGTGAGCAGTTCTTC. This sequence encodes CASSEEGGGEQFF.

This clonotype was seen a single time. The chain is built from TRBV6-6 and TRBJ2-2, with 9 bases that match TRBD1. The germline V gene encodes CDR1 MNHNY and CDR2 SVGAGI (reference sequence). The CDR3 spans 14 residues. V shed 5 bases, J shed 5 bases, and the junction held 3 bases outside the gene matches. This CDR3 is CASSPTGGTGELFF. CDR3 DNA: TGTGCCAGCAGTCCGACAGGGGGGACCGGGGAGCTGTTTTTT.

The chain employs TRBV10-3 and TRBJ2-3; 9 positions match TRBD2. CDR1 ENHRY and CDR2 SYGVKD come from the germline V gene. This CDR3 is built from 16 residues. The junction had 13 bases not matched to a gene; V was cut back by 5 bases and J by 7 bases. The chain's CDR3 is CAISKYRLAEKHTQYF. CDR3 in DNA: TGTGCCATCAGTAAATATCGACTAGCGGAGAAACATACGCAGTATTTT.

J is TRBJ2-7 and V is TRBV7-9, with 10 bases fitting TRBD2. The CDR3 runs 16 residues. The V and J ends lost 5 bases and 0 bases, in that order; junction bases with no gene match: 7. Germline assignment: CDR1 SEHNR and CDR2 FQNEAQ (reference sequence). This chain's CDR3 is CASSLTSSGGSYEQYF. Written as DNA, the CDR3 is TGTGCCAGCAGCCTCACATCTAGCGGGGGCTCCTACGAGCAGTACTTC. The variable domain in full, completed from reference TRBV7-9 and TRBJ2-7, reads DTGVSQNPRHKITKRGQNVTFRCDPISEHNRLYWYRQTLGQGPEFLTYFQNEAQLEKSRLLSDRFSAERPKGSFSTLEIQRTEQGDSAMYLCASSLTSSGGSYEQYFGPGTRLTVT.

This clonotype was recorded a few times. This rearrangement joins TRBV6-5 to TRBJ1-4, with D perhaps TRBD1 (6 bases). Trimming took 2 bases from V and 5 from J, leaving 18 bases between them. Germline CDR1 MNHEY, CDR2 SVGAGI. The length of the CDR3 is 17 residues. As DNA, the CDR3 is TGTGCCAGCAGTTACCAGCTGCCAACAGGGATAAATGAAAAACTGTTTTTT. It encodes CASSYQLPTGINEKLFF.

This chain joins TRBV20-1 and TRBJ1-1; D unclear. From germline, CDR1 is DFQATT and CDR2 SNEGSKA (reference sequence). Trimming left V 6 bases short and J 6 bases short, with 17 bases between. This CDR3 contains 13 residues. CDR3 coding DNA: TGCAGTGCCCGTACTCCGGGATTCTCTGAAGCTTTCTTT. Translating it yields CSARTPGFSEAFF.

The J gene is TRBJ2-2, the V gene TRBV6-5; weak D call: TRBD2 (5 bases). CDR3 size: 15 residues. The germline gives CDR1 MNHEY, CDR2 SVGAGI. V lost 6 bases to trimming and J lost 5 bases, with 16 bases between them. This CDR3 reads CASSGLGGQTGELFF. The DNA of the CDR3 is TGTGCCAGCAGCGGACTTGGCGGCCAGACCGGGGAGCTGTTTTTT.

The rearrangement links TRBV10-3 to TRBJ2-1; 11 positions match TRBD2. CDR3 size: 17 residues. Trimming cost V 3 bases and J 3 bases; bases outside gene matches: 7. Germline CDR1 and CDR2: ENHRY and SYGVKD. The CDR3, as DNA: TGTGCCATCAGTGAATTAGCGGGGGGGCCTAACTACAATGAGCAGTTCTTC. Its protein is CAISELAGGPNYNEQFF.

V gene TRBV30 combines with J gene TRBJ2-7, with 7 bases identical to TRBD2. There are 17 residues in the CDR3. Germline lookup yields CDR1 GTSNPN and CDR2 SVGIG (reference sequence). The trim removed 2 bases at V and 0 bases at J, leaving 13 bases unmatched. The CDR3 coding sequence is TGTGCCTGGAGTCCCATAGGGAGGGGATATGTCTCCTACGAGCAGTACTTC. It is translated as CAWSPIGRGYVSYEQYF.

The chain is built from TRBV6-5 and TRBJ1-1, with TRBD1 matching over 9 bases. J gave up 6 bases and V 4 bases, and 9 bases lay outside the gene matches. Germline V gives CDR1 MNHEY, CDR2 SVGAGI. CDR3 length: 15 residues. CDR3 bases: TGTGCCAGCAGTTTGGCCGGGACAGGGCTCGCTGAAGCTTTCTTT. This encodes CASSLAGTGLAEAFF.

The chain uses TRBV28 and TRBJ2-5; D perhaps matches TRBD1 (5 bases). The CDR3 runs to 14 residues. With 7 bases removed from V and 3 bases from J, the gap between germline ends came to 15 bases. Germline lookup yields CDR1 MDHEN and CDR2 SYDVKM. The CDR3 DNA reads TGTGCCAGCAACAGACAGAATGAGGAAGAGACCCAGTACTTC. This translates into CASNRQNEEETQYF. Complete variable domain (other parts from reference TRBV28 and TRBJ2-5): DVKVTQSSRYLVKRTGEKVFLECVQDMDHENMFWYRQDPGLGLRLIYFSYDVKMKEKGDIPEGYSVSREKKERFSLILESASTNQTSMYLCASNRQNEEETQYFGPGTRLLVL.

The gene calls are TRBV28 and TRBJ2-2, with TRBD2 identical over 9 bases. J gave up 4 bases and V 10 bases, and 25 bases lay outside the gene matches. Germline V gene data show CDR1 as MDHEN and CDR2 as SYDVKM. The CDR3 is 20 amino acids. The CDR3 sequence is CATQPALREGRRRGTGELFF. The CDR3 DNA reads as TGTGCCACCCAACCCGCCTTGCGGGAGGGCCGGCGCCGGGGCACCGGGGAGCTGTTTTTT.

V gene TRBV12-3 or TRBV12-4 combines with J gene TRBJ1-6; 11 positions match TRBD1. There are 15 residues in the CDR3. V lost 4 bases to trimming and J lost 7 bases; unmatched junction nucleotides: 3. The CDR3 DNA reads TGTGCCAGCAGTTCGAGGACAGGGGGCAATTCACCCCTCCACTTT. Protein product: CASSSRTGGNSPLHF.

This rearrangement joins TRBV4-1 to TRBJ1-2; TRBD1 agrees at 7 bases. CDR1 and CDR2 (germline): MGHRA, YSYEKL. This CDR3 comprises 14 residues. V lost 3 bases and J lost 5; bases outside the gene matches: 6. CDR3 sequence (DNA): TGCGCCAGCAGCCAGGAGGGACAGCTGTATGGCTACACCTTC. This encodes CASSQEGQLYGYTF.

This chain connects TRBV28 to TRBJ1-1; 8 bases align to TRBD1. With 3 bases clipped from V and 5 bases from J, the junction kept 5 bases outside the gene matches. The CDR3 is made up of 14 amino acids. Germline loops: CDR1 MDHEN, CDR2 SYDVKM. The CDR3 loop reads CASSFVRGRTEAFF. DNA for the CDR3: TGTGCCAGCAGTTTTGTCAGGGGGCGTACTGAAGCTTTCTTT.

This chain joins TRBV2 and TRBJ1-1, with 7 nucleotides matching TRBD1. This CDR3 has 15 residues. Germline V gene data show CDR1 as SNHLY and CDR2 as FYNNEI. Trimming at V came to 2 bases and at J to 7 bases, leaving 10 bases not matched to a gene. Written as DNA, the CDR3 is TGTGCCAGCAGTGAAACACCCGGGACAGTCTATGAAGCTTTCTTT. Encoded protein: CASSETPGTVYEAFF.